The rows below give T cell receptor beta chains drawn from one sample of a study of cytomegalovirus exposure and HLA in healthy donors. Measured with immunoSEQ multiplex PCR; TCRdb has only the in-frame clones, and not every one. This sample has 140,000 to 150,000 clones; around a tenth occur once, and the top ten carry roughly 2%. Sequencing used PBMCs. These receptor sequences come from a man aged 45-60 years in good health and CMV-seronegative. The conserved cysteine and the conserved F or W are not part of the CDR3 here. Fields, in order: J gene, V gene, CDR3 protein.

TRBJ1-1 | TRBV5-1 | ASSKTTENTEAF
TRBJ2-6 | TRBV2 | ASIQGLTGANVLT
TRBJ1-2 | TRBV6-1 | ASSSSGQGYGYT
TRBJ2-6 | TRBV5-5 | ASSLDPQGARSGANVLT
TRBJ1-4 | TRBV7-8 | ASSRSGGRGEKLF
TRBJ1-3 | TRBV20-1 | SASYGNTIY
TRBJ1-2 | TRBV7-9 | ASSLATGKDGYT
TRBJ2-5 | TRBV5-5 | ASSYDSGRAAETQY
TRBJ1-4 | TRBV6-1 | ASSEWAGEGEKLF
TRBJ1-3 | TRBV5-6 | ASSLSLRGSGNTIY
TRBJ1-4 | TRBV6-5 | ASSYDIRGEKLF
TRBJ2-7 | TRBV23-1 | ASSQSGQGKSRGYEQY
TRBJ2-7 | TRBV6-6 | ASSTGTGFTYEQY
TRBJ2-3 | TRBV5-6 | ASSVTGAGTDTQY
TRBJ1-3 | TRBV13 | ASSFGGGDSGNTIY
TRBJ1-1 | TRBV18 | ASSPLQFMNTEAF
TRBJ2-3 | TRBV14 | ASSRTGLAGDTQY
TRBJ1-2 | TRBV4-1 | ASSQEWGGDGYT
TRBJ2-1 | TRBV29-1 | SVAGSAVNEQF
TRBJ1-1 | TRBV6-5 | ASSYSPGVNTEAF
TRBJ2-1 | TRBV29-1 | SVESQTSGSDNEQF
TRBJ2-5 | TRBV19 | ATTTGVGETQY
TRBJ1-1 | TRBV2 | ASSEGHRGTGGKRRNTEAF
TRBJ2-7 | TRBV19 | ASRAGQGHEQY
TRBJ1-2 | TRBV19 | ASSITGGSNYGYT
TRBJ2-7 | TRBV30 | AWSVLRDSYEQY
TRBJ1-1 | TRBV30 | AWSMTANTEAF
TRBJ2-7 | TRBV20-1 | SAIQGYEQY
TRBJ2-7 | TRBV27 | AARTGDREQY
TRBJ2-1 | TRBV7-7 | ASSATSGGYNEQF
TRBJ2-7 | TRBV6-5 | ASSDGHRGSYEQY
TRBJ2-7 | TRBV6-1 | ASSEASPPIYEQY
TRBJ2-7 | TRBV6-1 | ASSEELDRAIFYEQY
TRBJ2-7 | TRBV20-1 | SANRGGEQY
TRBJ2-3 | TRBV19 | ASSPTGFSTDTQY
TRBJ2-1 | TRBV9 | ASSVGLAGASYNEQF
TRBJ1-5 | TRBV7-6 | ASSLVGGSNQPQH
TRBJ2-7 | TRBV6-1 | ASSDIAPGTGSYEQY
TRBJ1-1 | TRBV5-6 | ASSLAVRGTEAF
TRBJ1-1 | TRBV5-6 | ASSLVQGVGMNTEAF
TRBJ1-4 | TRBV6-1 | ASSEPDRGTEKLF
TRBJ1-5 | TRBV7-2 | ASSLEGDSNQPQH
TRBJ2-2 | TRBV7-9 | ASSLSASGSTGELF
TRBJ2-2 | TRBV2 | ASGGPLPGELF
TRBJ1-5 | TRBV19 | ASGDRNSQPQH
TRBJ1-2 | TRBV18 | ASSYGTGECCT
TRBJ2-3 | TRBV9 | ASSATPGQGAVAGGTDTQY
TRBJ1-5 | TRBV6-1 | ASSDQTGVKAQH
TRBJ1-2 | TRBV9 | ASSVGIETAYGYT
TRBJ2-5 | TRBV5-1 | ASSLDDTETQY
TRBJ2-2 | TRBV14 | ASSRIAGRNTGELF
TRBJ1-6 | TRBV30 | AWRPAGGNSPLH
TRBJ1-6 | TRBV30 | AWSVPTDNSPLH
TRBJ2-5 | TRBV29-1 | SASDSQETQY
TRBJ2-5 | TRBV15 | ATSRDRGRGGETQY
TRBJ2-3 | TRBV9 | ASSGGLAGGTSTDTQY
TRBJ1-1 | TRBV19 | ASSADRDTEAF
TRBJ1-4 | TRBV19 | AKTRTGVDEKLF
TRBJ2-1 | TRBV28 | ASSTSSGSSYNEQF